Sequencing of this T cell receptor (beta chain) was carried out in a study of blood T cell repertoires in COVID-19. Looking at the study overall: There were acute and convalescent COVID-19 samples, and they came from the United States, Italy and Spain. Sources were T cells, B-cell-depleted T cells, or PBMCs; the material itself was cDNA or gDNA.

Original data processing: Quantification of nucleated cells was approximated via reference gene primer amplification. Generated by immunoSEQ multiplex PCR, the TCRdb table keeps only in-frame clones and is missing some. Clone size and the V and J calls come from that table; the DNA yielded D and trimming. This sample has 200,000 to 300,000 clones; roughly 85% occur once, and the top ten carry 3%. Germline V gene data show CDR1 as SGHTA and CDR2 as FQGNSA. The length of the CDR3 is 17 residues. The ends were cut back, 2 bases at V and 4 bases at J, with 20 bases in the middle. What was sequenced was peripheral blood. The chain has TRBV7-2 and TRBJ1-1; D gene ambiguous. The TCR was taken from a man between 18 and 29 years old with active or convalescent COVID-19. The CDR3 protein is CASSLNIGRGGSTEAFF. In DNA form, the CDR3 reads TGTGCCAGCAGCTTAAATATCGGACGGGGTGGAAGCACTGAAGCTTTCTTT.